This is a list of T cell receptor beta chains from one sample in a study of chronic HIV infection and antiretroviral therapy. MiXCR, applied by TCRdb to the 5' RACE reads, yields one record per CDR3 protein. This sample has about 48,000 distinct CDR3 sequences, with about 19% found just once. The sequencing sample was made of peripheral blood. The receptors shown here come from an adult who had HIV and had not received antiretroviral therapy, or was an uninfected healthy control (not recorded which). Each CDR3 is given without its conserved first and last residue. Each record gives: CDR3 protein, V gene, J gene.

ASIETGLGTDTQY	TRBV2	TRBJ2-3
AISPGLAVTGELF	TRBV10-3	TRBJ2-2
ASSQDGDRGYEQY	TRBV4-1	TRBJ2-7
ASSLGQGGNEQF	TRBV27	TRBJ2-1
ASTLTGGRDGYT	TRBV2	TRBJ1-2
ASRPPGPSSSYEQY	TRBV7-2	TRBJ2-7
ASSYGQGKDRGGYT	TRBV4-1	TRBJ1-2
SARVARGQRTEAF	TRBV20-1	TRBJ1-1
ASRVAGSTDTQY	TRBV28	TRBJ2-3
ASTRDRRTGELF	TRBV11-1	TRBJ2-2
ASSLGNSGNTIY	TRBV7-2	TRBJ1-3
ASSFWDFGYT	TRBV28	TRBJ1-2
ASSESLQPGANVLT	TRBV10-1	TRBJ2-6
ASSERGAGTAGANVLT	TRBV28	TRBJ2-6
ASSFQRHQETQY	TRBV28	TRBJ2-5
ASSHRKNRGLLNTEAF	TRBV28	TRBJ1-1
ASSLPPRAGNTIY	TRBV28	TRBJ1-3
SVYDRGAHEQY	TRBV29-1	TRBJ2-7
ASSSLAGGRDTQY	TRBV28	TRBJ2-3
SARAGLREGLDTQY	TRBV20-1	TRBJ2-3
AWSTGTGGYETQY	TRBV30	TRBJ2-5
ASSPRTAYEQY	TRBV7-2	TRBJ2-7
ASSQSLGVRPQGWY	TRBV4-1	TRBJ2-7
ASSSPLQGYGYT	TRBV28	TRBJ1-2
ASSLARTGSVYGYT	TRBV7-8	TRBJ1-2
ASSRWAPSSYEQY	TRBV5-1	TRBJ2-7
SVGNRVTEAF	TRBV29-1	TRBJ1-1
ASSLPDRNTEAF	TRBV28	TRBJ1-1
ASGLTSADTQY	TRBV12-5	TRBJ2-3
ASSTEGPYGNTIY	TRBV10-2	TRBJ1-3
ASSLEGHQPQH	TRBV5-4	TRBJ1-5
ASSGGLGETQY	TRBV5-1	TRBJ2-5
ASSKNRGLSYEQY	TRBV28	TRBJ2-7
ASSWTPRSNQPQH	TRBV7-2	TRBJ1-5
AWSLPTGTGNSPLH	TRBV30	TRBJ1-6
DSPPAAGDTDTQY	TRBV28	TRBJ2-3
ASSPRQGQTDTQY	TRBV18	TRBJ2-3
ASSYGGSYNEQF	TRBV7-3	TRBJ2-1
ASTRGQAFTEAF	TRBV5-5	TRBJ1-1
ASSLARRGPYGYT	TRBV11-2	TRBJ1-2
ASSLRGTAGGRSNQPQH	TRBV5-6	TRBJ1-5
ASSEGQGGYGYT	TRBV5-1	TRBJ1-2
ASSLLIPRGYNSPLH	TRBV4-1	TRBJ1-6
ASRRANEQY	TRBV10-3	TRBJ2-7